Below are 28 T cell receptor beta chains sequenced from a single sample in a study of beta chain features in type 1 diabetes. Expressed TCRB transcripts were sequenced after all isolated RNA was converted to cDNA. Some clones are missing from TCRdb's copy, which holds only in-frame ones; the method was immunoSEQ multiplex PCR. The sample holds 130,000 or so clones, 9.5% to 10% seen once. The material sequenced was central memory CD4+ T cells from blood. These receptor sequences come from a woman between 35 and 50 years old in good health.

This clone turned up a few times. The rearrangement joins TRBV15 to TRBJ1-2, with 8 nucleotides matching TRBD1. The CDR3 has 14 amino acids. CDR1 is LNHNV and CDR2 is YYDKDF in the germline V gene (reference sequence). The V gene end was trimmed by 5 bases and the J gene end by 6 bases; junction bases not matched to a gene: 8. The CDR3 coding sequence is TGTGCCACCAGCGGGCAAGGACAGGGTGATGGCTACACCTTC. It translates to CATSGQGQGDGYTF.

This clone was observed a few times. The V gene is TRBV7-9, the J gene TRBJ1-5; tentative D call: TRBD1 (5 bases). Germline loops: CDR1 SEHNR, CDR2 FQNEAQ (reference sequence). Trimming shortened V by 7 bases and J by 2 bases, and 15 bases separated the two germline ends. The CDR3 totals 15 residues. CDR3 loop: CASTPRGLGNQPQHF. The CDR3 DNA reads TGTGCCAGCACCCCTCGGGGGTTGGGCAATCAGCCCCAGCATTTT.

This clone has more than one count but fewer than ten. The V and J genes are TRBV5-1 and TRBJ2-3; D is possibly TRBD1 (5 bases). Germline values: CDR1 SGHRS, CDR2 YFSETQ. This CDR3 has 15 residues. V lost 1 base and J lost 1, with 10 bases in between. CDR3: CASSLQGQGTDTQYF. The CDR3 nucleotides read TGCGCCAGCAGCTTGCAGGGTCAGGGCACAGATACGCAGTATTTT.

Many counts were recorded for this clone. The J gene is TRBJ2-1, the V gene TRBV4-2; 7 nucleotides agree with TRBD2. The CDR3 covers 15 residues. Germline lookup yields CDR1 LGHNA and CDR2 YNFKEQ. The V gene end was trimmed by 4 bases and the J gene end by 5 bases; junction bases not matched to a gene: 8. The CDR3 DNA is TGTGCCAGCAGCCCCCCAGGAGCGGGGCACAATGAGCAGTTCTTC. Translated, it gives CASSPPGAGHNEQFF.

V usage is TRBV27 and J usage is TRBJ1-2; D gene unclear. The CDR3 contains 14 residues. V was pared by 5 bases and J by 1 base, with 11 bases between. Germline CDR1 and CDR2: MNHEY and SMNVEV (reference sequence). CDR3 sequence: CASSRRDNNYGYTF. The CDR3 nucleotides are TGTGCCAGCAGTCGGCGAGACAATAACTATGGCTACACCTTC.

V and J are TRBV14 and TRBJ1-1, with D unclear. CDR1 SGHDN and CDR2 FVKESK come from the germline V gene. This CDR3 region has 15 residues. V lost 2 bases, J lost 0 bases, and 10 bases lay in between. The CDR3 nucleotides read TGTGCCAGCAGCCAAAATCTCGGGATGAACACTGAAGCTTTCTTT. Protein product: CASSQNLGMNTEAFF.

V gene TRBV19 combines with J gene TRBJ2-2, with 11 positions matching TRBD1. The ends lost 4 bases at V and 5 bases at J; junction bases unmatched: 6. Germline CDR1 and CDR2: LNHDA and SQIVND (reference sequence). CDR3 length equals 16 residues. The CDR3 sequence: CASSTPGQGVTGELFF. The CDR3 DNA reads TGTGCCAGTAGTACCCCGGGACAGGGGGTTACCGGGGAGCTGTTTTTT.

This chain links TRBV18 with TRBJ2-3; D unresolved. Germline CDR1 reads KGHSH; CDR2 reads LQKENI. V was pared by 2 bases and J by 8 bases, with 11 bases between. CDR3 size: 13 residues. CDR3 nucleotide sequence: TGTGCCAGCTCACCAGAGGCCTTGGGTACGCAGTATTTT. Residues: CASSPEALGTQYF.

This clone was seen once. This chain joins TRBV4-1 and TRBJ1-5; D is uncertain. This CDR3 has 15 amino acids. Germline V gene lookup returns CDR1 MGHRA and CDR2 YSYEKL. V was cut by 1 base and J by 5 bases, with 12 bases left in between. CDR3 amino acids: CASSQGGSSYQPQHF. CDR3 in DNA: TGCGCCAGCAGCCAAGGCGGAAGCTCCTATCAGCCCCAGCATTTT.

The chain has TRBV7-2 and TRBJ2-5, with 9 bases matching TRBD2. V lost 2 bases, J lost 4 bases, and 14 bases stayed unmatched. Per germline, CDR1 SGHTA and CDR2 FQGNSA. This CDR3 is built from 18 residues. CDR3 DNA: TGTGCCAGCAGCTTAACGAGTGCTGGCGGGGGGGCTGGAGAGACCCAGTACTTC. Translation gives CASSLTSAGGGAGETQYF.

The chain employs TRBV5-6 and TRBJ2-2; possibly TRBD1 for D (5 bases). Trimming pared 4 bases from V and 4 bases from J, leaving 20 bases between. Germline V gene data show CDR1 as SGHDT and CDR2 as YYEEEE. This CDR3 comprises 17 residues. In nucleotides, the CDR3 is TGTGCCAGCAGCCCAGGACGGATCATAGGGGTCACCGGGGAGCTGTTTTTT. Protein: CASSPGRIIGVTGELFF.

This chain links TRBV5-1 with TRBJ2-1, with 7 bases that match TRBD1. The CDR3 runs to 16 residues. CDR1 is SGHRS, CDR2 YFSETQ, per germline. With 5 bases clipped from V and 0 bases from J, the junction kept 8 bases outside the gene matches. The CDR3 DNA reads TGCGCCAGCAGGGAGGCGACAGGGAGCTCCTACAATGAGCAGTTCTTC. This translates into CASREATGSSYNEQFF.

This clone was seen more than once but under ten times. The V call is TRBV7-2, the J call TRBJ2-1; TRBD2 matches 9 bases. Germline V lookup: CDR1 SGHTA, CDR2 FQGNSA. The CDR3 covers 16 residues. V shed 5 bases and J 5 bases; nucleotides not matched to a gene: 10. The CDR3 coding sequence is TGTGCCAGCAGCCCCTTTAGCGGGGGTTGGAACAATGAGCAGTTCTTC. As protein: CASSPFSGGWNNEQFF.

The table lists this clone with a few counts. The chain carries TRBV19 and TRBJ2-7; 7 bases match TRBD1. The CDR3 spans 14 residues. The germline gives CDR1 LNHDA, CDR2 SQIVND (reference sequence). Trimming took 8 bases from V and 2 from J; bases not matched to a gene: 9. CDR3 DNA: TGTGCCAGTGCCGGGACAGTGGAACCCTACGAGCAGTACTTC. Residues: CASAGTVEPYEQYF.

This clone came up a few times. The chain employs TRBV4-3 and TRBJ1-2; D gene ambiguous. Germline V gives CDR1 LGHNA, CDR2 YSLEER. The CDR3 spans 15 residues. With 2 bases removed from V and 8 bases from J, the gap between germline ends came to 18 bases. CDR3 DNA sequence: TGCGCCAGCAGCCAACAGACGACCCCACGCGGAGGCTACACCTTC. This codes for CASSQQTTPRGGYTF.

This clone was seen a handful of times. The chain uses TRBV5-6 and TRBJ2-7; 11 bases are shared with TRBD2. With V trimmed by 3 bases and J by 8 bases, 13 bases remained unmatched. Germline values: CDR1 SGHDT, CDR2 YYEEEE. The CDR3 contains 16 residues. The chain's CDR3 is CASSSRLGLADTKQYF. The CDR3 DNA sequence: TGTGCCAGCAGCTCCCGCCTGGGACTAGCGGATACGAAGCAGTACTTC.

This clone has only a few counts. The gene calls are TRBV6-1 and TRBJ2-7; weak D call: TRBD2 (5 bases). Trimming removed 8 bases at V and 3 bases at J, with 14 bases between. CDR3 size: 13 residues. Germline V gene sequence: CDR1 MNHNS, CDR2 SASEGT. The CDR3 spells CASSGVADYEQYF. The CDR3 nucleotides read TGTGCCAGCTCCGGGGTTGCAGACTACGAGCAGTACTTC.

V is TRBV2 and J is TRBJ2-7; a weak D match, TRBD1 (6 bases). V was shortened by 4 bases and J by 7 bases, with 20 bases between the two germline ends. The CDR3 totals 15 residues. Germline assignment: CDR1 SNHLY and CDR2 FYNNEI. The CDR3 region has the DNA TGTGCCAGCAGTGTTCAGCACAGGGTAATGGGTGAGCAGTACTTC. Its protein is CASSVQHRVMGEQYF.

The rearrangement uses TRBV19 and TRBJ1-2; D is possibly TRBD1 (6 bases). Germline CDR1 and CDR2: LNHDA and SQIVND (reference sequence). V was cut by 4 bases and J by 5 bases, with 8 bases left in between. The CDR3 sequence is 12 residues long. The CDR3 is CASSNRDYGYTF. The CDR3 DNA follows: TGTGCCAGTAGTAACAGGGATTATGGCTACACCTTC. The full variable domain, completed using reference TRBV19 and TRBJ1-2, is DGGITQSPKYLFRKEGQNVTLSCEQNLNHDAMYWYRQDPGQGLRLIYYSQIVNDFQKGDIAEGYSVSREKKESFPLTVTSAQKNPTAFYLCASSNRDYGYTFGSGTRLTVV.

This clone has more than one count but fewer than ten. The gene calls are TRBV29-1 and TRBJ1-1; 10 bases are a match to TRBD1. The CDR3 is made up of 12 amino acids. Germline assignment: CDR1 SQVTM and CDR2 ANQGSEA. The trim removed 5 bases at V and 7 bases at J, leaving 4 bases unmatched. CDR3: CSVSRDRGEAFF. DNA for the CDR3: TGCAGCGTTTCCCGGGACAGGGGTGAAGCTTTCTTT.

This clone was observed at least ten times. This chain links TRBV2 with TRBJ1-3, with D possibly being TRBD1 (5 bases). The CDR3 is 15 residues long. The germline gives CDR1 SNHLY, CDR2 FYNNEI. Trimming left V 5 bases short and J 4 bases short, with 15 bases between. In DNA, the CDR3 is TGTGCCAGCAGTCCCCCGAGCGGGGCGGGAAACACCATATATTTT. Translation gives CASSPPSGAGNTIYF. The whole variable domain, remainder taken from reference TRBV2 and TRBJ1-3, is EPEVTQTPSHQVTQMGQEVILRCVPISNHLYFYWYRQILGQKVEFLVSFYNNEISEKSEIFDDQFSVERPDGSNFTLKIRSTKLEDSAMYFCASSPPSGAGNTIYFGEGSWLTVV.

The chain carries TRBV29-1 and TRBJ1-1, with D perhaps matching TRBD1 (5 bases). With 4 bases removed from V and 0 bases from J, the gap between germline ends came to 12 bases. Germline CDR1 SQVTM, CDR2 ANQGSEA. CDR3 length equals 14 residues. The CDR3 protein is CSVAAGIMNTEAFF. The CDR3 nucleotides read TGCAGCGTTGCGGCAGGGATTATGAACACTGAAGCTTTCTTT.

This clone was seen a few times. CDR3 sequence: CASSLLGGGREEQFF. The CDR3 DNA sequence: TGTGCCAGCAGCTTATTGGGCGGGGGCCGAGAGGAGCAGTTCTTC. This chain links TRBV7-9 with TRBJ2-1; D possibly corresponds to TRBD2 (7 bases). The V end lost 2 bases, the J end lost 10 bases, and 18 bases lay between the germline ends. The germline V gene encodes CDR1 SEHNR and CDR2 FQNEAQ (reference sequence). The CDR3 totals 15 residues. Full variable domain (outside the CDR3, taken from reference TRBV7-9 and TRBJ2-1): DTGVSQNPRHKITKRGQNVTFRCDPISEHNRLYWYRQTLGQGPEFLTYFQNEAQLEKSRLLSDRFSAERPKGSFSTLEIQRTEQGDSAMYLCASSLLGGGREEQFFGPGTRLTVL.

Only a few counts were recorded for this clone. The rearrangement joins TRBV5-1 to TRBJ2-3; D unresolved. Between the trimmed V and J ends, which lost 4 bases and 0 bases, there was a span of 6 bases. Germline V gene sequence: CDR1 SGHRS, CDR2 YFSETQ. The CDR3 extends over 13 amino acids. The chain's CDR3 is CASSPTSTDTQYF. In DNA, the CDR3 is TGCGCCAGCAGCCCGACTAGCACAGATACGCAGTATTTT.

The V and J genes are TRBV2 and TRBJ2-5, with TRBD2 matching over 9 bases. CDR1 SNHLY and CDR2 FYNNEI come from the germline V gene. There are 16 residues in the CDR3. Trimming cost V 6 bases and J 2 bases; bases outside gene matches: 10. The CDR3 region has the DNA TGTGCCAGCAGCCCCCTGGCGGGGGGGTTACAAGAGACCCAGTACTTC. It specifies CASSPLAGGLQETQYF. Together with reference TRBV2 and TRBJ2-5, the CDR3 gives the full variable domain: EPEVTQTPSHQVTQMGQEVILRCVPISNHLYFYWYRQILGQKVEFLVSFYNNEISEKSEIFDDQFSVERPDGSNFTLKIRSTKLEDSAMYFCASSPLAGGLQETQYFGPGTRLLVL.

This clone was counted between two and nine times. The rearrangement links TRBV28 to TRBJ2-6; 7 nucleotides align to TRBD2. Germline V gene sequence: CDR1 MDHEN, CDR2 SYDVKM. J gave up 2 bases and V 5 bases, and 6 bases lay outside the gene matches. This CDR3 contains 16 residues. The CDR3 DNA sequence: TGTGCCAGCAGTCCCCCTGGGGGGGCTGGGGCCAACGTCCTGACTTTC. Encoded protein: CASSPPGGAGANVLTF.

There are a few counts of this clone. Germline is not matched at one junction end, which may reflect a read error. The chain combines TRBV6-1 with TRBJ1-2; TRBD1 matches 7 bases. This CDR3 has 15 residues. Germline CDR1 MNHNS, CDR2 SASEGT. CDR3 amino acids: CASSEAGGQARPDLF. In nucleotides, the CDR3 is TGTGCCAGCAGTGAAGCGGGCGGACAGGCCCGGCCGGACCTCTTC.

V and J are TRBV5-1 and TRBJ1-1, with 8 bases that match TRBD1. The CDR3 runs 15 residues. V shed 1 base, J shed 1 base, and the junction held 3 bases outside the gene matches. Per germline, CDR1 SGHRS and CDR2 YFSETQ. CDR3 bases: TGCGCCAGCAGCTTGAACGGACAGGGGAACACTGAAGCTTTCTTT. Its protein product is CASSLNGQGNTEAFF.